This TCR beta chain comes out of a study of T cells in Graves' hyperthyroidism and ophthalmopathy (dated by TCRdb to between 2018 and 2021). About the full investigation: Peripheral blood was collected at initial diagnosis, before any treatment. TCR V-J signatures able to tell the groups apart were searched for in a discovery cohort of 100 patients, of whom 43 had Graves' ophthalmopathy and around 58 had stable Graves' hyperthyroidism. An independent validation cohort of 18 to 20 hyperthyroidism patients and 17 patients who later progressed to ophthalmopathy tested prospective prediction of ophthalmopathy. The 100 discovery patients were randomly split 7:3 into training and test sets. In more than five Graves' hyperthyroidism patients, the study also compared T-cell repertoires from thyroid tissue with T-cell repertoires from blood. After blood sampling, hyperthyroidism patients were treated with methimazole at a starting dose of 30 mg daily, and ophthalmopathy patients were treated with high-dose intravenous methylprednisolone. TCR Vbeta CDR3 sequencing of some 140 peripheral blood samples (fewer than 45 ophthalmopathy, around 80 hyperthyroidism and some 17 progressor patients) is reported in the paper.

What the study reported, not specific to this receptor: A 13 V-J signature model separated ophthalmopathy from stable hyperthyroidism, with nearly 90% sensitivity and about 81% specificity in cross-validation and 80%/75% in testing. In validation, the model predicted progression to ophthalmopathy a median of around six months before onset, with about 67% sensitivity and about 72% specificity. Sample size was not statistically predetermined, and investigators were not blinded to group allocation. Most expanded thyroid clonotypes (frequency above 0.001) were also detected in blood, suggesting blood repertoires may reflect thyroid immune responses.

V lost 0 bases and J lost 11 bases; the stretch between them is 9 bases long. The germline V gene (reference sequence) supplies CDR1 SGHNT and CDR2 YYREEE. The CDR3 contains 12 residues, cysteine and phenylalanine counted. CDR3 DNA is the only sequence kept; it has 36 bases, read in frame from the first base. This clonotype was recorded many times. What antigen it recognizes has not been identified. No much larger clone is present one base from it, and per-base qualities are unavailable. Stable Graves' hyperthyroidism was defined as no progression to ophthalmopathy during 18 months of follow-up. Hyperthyroidism patients were newly diagnosed, had a disease duration of under 2 months, and were aged 18 to 65 years. The study excluded patients with uncontrolled infections, other autoimmune diseases, pregnancy or lactation. Diagnoses relied on clinical symptoms, serum thyroxine and TRAb, thyroid ultrasound and orbital computed tomography. PBMCs were separated from over 9 ml of fresh peripheral blood using Ficoll-Paque density gradient centrifugation. Total RNA was extracted using Trizol reagent, and RNA quality was assessed on an Agilent 2100 Bioanalyzer.

TCR beta CDR3 regions were amplified from RNA transcripts. The first round of RT-PCR for the TCR CDR3 was performed with the HTBI primer set and the Qiagen OneStep RT-PCR kit. The libraries were constructed in a second round of multiplex PCR and then size-selected and purified. The libraries were sequenced on an Illumina HiSeq2000 using paired-end 100 bp reads. Processing in the source paper ran as follows. SOAPnuke was used to process the raw data, removing reads that contained adapters or uncalled bases, had a mean Phred below 15, or lacked an exact match to the constant primer or identifier. High-quality paired reads were merged with COPE v1.2.5, and unique nucleotide sequences were defined as clonotypes. Clonotypes were aligned to IMGT TRBV, TRBD and TRBJ reference segments using MiTCR v1.1. The analysis was restricted to V-J combinations with a frequency above 0.0001, which together covered around 99% of the repertoires. A TCS score was defined as the ratio between F50 (clonal expansion) and ExV (chaos), using BLOSUM62-based TCRdist between CDR3 peptides within each V-J. Welch's t-statistics and random forest reduced roughly 540 V-J features to 10 to 15, which were used in a naive Bayes classifier (R e1071). The public sequencing data were trimmed at Q25 with fastp and processed into clonotypes with MiXCR by TCRdb, which kept only in-frame beta chains. All rows with the same CDR3 protein become a single entry with the most common DNA and genes. TCRdb's processing, not the authors' own work, is the source of the V and J calls. In this sample the table shows more than 650,000 distinct CDR3 sequences, less than 15% of which occur a single time. About 9.4% of the sample is in the top ten clones.

The clonotype was recovered from a woman aged 18-29 years with Graves' hyperthyroidism. The rearranged chain carries TRBV5-4 and TRBJ2-1; the D gene is not confidently resolved. The specimen sequenced was blood. The CDR3 in this case is CASSLDLVKQFF. The DNA reads TGTGCCAGCAGCTTGGACCTAGTAAAGCAGTTCTTC.